These T cell receptor beta chains were read from a single sample in a study of monozygotic twins with inflammatory bowel disease. TCRdb re-called the 5' RACE reads; every CDR3 protein appears as one record, without DNA. The listing records some 160,000 distinct CDR3 sequences. The sample taken for sequencing was blood. The source is a human donor with ulcerative colitis or Crohn's disease, or a healthy co-twin of an affected twin (not recorded which). CDR3s include the opening cysteine and the closing phenylalanine or tryptophan.

J	V	CDR3
TRBJ2-7	TRBV7-2	CASVGSSYEQYF
TRBJ2-7	TRBV11-2	CASSLGFGVEQYF
TRBJ2-7	TRBV29-1	CSVEGDYPYEQYF
TRBJ1-5	TRBV18	CASSSAGGNQPQHF
TRBJ1-3	TRBV7-2	CASSLIGGTVSGNTIYF
TRBJ2-5	TRBV7-2	CASSQLRAGPQETQYF
TRBJ2-1	TRBV20-1	CSARGTGGIEQFF
TRBJ1-1	TRBV18	CASSPQGTGVLNTEAFF
TRBJ2-7	TRBV4-1	CASSYQWEETYEQYF
TRBJ1-1	TRBV18	CASSPNSNTEAFF
TRBJ2-7	TRBV7-9	CASSSDRGRNEQYF
TRBJ2-4	TRBV6-1	CASSTGHQGNIQYF
TRBJ2-1	TRBV6-2/TRBV6-3	CASSYEGTYNEQFF
TRBJ2-1	TRBV24-1	CATSDFRGRAGNEQFF
TRBJ2-7	TRBV18	CASSPPFLSYEQYF
TRBJ2-4	TRBV6-2/TRBV6-3	CATKPGGLDIQYF
TRBJ2-7	TRBV5-6	CASSLGLGTPYEQYF
TRBJ2-5	TRBV6-5	CASSYASGQQETQYF
TRBJ1-1	TRBV5-1	CASSPSGTSEAFF
TRBJ2-1	TRBV5-4	CASSLGQGQHNEQFF
TRBJ2-1	TRBV30	CAWSVRGAGNEQFF
TRBJ1-2	TRBV25-1	CASSGSGVYGYTF
TRBJ1-2	TRBV12-3/TRBV12-4	CASSSTGRRGYTF
TRBJ2-7	TRBV7-2	CASTNPLRYEQYF
TRBJ2-1	TRBV10-3	CAISESGGAYNEQFF
TRBJ2-7	TRBV12-3/TRBV12-4	CASRLGRWQGSYEQYF
TRBJ2-1	TRBV10-3	CAISEFGRGFSGEQFF
TRBJ2-1	TRBV20-1	CSARGLGTSGRSNEQFF
TRBJ2-3	TRBV7-9	CASSSSSGGATDTQYF
TRBJ2-7	TRBV20-1	CSARTGTTLSHYEQYF
TRBJ2-7	TRBV7-8	CASSFTPGSEQYF
TRBJ1-3	TRBV6-6	CASMEAGSGNTIYF
TRBJ1-1	TRBV12-3/TRBV12-4	CASRRDRGNTEAFF
TRBJ2-7	TRBV7-2	CASSQSGDFFYEQYF
TRBJ2-2	TRBV30	CAWSFSPGELFF
TRBJ2-7	TRBV5-5	CASSPTSREQYF
TRBJ2-1	TRBV7-9	CASLSPEASYNEQFF
TRBJ1-4	TRBV5-5	CASSLEESPGEKLFF
TRBJ2-3	TRBV24-1	CATSGLTREGTDTQYF
TRBJ2-7	TRBV3-1	CASSPSGTAFYEQYF
TRBJ2-1	TRBV7-9	CASRGLAGVSNEQFF
TRBJ1-2	TRBV6-5	CASSFGTPYGYTF
TRBJ2-7	TRBV7-2	CASSFPRGGVRYEQYF
TRBJ2-6	TRBV12-3/TRBV12-4	CASRIGTARTSGANVLTF
TRBJ1-6	TRBV4-2	CASSQEGTGNNSPLHF
TRBJ2-7	TRBV20-1	CSASSRSKEQYF
TRBJ2-7	TRBV6-1	CASSEVGGGVYEQYF
TRBJ2-3	TRBV4-1	CASSLQSGPSSTDTQYF
TRBJ2-1	TRBV5-1	CASSSGTSLNEQFF
TRBJ2-7	TRBV20-1	CSAPIPGQVAYEQYF
TRBJ1-1	TRBV6-4	CASSDELAGTDGMNTEAFF